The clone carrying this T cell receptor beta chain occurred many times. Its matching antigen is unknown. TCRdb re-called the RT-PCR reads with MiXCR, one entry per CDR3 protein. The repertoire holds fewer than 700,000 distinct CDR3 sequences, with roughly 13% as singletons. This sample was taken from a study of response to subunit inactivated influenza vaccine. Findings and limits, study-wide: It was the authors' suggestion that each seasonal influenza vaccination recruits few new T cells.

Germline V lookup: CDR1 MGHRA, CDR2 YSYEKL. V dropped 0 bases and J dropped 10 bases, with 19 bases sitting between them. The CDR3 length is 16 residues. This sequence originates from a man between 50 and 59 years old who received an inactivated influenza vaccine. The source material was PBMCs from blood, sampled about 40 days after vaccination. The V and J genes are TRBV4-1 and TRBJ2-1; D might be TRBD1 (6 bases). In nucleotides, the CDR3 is TGCGCCAGCAGCCAAGATTGGGTACAGGGTACAAGGGAGCAGTTCTTC. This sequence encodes CASSQDWVQGTREQFF.